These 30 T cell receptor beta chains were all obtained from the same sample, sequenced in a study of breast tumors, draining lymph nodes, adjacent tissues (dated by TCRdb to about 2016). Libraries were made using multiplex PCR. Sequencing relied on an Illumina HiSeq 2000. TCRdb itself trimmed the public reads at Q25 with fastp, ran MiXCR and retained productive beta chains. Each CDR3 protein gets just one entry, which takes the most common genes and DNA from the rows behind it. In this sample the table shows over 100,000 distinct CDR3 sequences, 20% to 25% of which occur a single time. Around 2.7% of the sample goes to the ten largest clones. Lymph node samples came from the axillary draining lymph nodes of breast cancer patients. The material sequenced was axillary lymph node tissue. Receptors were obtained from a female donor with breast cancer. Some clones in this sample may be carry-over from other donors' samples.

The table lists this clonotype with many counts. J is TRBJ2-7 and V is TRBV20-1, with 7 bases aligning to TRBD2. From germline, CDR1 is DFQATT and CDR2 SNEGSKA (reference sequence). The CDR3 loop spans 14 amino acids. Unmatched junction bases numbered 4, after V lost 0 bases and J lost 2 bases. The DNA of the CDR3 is TGCAGTGCTAGAGACCCCGGGAGGACCTACGAGCAGTACTTC. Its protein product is CSARDPGRTYEQYF.

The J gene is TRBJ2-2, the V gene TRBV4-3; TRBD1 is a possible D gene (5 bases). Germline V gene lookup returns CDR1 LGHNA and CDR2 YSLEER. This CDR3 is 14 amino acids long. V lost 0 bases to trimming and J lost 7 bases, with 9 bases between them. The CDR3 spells CASSQDQGVGELFF. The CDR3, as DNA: TGCGCCAGCAGCCAAGATCAGGGCGTCGGGGAGCTGTTTTTT.

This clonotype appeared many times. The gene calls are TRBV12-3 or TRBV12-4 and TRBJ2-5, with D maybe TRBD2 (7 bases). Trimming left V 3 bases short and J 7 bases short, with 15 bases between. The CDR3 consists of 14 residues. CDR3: CASSLPGGGGTQYF. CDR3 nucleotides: TGTGCCAGCAGTTTGCCGGGAGGAGGGGGGACCCAGTACTTC.

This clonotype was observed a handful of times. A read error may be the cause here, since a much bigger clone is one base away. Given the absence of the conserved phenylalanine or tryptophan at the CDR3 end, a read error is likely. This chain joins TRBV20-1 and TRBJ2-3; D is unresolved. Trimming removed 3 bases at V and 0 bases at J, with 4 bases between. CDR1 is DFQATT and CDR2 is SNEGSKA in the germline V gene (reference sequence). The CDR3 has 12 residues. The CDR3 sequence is CSASGSTDTQYS. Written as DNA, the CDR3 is TGCAGTGCTAGCGGGAGCACAGATACGCAGTATTCT.

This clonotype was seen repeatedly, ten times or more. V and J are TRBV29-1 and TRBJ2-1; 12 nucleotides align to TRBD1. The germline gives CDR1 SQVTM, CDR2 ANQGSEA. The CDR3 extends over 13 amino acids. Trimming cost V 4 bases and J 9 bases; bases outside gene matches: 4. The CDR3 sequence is CSVAGQGAIEQFF. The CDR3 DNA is TGCAGCGTTGCGGGACAGGGGGCAATTGAGCAGTTCTTC.

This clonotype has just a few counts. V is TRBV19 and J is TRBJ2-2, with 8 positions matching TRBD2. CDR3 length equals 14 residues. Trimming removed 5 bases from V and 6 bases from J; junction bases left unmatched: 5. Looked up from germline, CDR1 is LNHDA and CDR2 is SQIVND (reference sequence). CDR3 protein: CASSGTRVSGELFF. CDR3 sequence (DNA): TGTGCCAGTAGTGGGACTAGGGTTTCCGGGGAGCTGTTTTTT.

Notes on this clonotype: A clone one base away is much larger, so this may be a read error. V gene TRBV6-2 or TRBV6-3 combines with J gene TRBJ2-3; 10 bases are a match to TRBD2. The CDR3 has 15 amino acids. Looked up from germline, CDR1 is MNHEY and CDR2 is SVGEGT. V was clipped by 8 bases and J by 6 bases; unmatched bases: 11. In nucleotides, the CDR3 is TGTGCCAGCGAAGTTATAGCGGGAGGCTCGGATACGCAGTATTTT. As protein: CASEVIAGGSDTQYF.

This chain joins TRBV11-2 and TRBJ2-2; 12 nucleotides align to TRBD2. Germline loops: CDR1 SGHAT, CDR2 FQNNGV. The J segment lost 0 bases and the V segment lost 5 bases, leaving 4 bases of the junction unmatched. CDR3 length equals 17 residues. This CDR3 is CASSVRLAGANTGELFF. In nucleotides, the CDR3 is TGTGCCAGCAGCGTCCGACTAGCGGGAGCGAACACCGGGGAGCTGTTTTTT.

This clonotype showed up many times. CDR3 nucleotides: TGCAGCGTTGGGGACAGGGGCGGGGAGCAGTACTTC. Translated: CSVGDRGGEQYF. V is TRBV29-1 and J is TRBJ2-7; 10 bases align to TRBD1. The CDR3 totals 12 residues. CDR1 and CDR2 from the germline V gene are SQVTM and ANQGSEA. Trimming at V came to 4 bases and at J to 7 bases, leaving 4 bases not matched to a gene.

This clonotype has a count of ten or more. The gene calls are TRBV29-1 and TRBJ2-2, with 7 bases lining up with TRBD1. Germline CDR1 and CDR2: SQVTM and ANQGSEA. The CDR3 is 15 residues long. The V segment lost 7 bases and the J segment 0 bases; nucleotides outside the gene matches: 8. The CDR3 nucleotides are TGCAGCGCCACAGGGGCTTCCCCGAACACCGGGGAGCTGTTTTTT. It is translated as CSATGASPNTGELFF.

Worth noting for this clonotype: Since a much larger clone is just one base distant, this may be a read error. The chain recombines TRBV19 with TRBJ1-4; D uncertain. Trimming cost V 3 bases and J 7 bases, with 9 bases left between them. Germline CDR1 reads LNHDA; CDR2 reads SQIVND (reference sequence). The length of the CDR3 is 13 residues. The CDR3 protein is CASSMRSSEKLFF. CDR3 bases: TGTGCCAGTAGTATGAGGTCTAGTGAAAAACTGTTTTTT. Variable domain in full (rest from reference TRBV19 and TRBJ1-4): DGGITQSPKYLFRKEGQNVTLSCEQNLNHDAMYWYRQDPGQGLRLIYYSQIVNDFQKGDIAEGYSVSREKKESFPLTVTSAQKNPTAFYLCASSMRSSEKLFFGSGTQLSVL.

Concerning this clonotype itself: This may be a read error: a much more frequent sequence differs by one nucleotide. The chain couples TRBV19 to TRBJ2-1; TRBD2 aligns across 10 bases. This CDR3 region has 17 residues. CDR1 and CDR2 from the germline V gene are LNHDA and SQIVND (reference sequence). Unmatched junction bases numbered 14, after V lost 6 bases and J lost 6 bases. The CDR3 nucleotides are TGTGCCAGTAGACCGAGGGGGGGGGCTAGCGGGAGCAATGAGCAGTTCTTC. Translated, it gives CASRPRGGASGSNEQFF. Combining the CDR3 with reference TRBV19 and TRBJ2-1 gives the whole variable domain DGGITQSPKYLFRKEGQNVTLSCEQNLNHDAMYWYRQDPGQGLRLIYYSQIVNDFQKGDIAEGYSVSREKKESFPLTVTSAQKNPTAFYLCASRPRGGASGSNEQFFGPGTRLTVL.

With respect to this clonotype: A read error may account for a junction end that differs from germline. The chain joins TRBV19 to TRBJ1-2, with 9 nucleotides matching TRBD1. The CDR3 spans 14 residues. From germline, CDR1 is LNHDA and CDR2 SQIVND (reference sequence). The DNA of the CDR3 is TGTGCCTGTAGCACTCCGGGACAGGGATATGGCTACACCTTC. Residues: CACSTPGQGYGYTF.

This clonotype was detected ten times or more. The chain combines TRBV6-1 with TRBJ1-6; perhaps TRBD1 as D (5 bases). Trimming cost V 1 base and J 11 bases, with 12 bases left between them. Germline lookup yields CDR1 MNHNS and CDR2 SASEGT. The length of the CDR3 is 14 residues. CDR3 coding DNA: TGTGCCAGCAGTGAAGGCCCTGGGGGGGCACCCCTCCACTTT. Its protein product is CASSEGPGGAPLHF.

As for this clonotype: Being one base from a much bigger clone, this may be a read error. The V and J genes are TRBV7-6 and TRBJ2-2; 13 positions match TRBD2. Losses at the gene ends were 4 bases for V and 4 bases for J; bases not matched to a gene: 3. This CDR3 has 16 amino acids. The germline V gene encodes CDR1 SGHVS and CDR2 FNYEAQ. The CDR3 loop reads CASSCGLAGVTGELFF. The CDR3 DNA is TGTGCCAGCAGCTGCGGACTAGCGGGAGTCACCGGGGAGCTGTTTTTT.

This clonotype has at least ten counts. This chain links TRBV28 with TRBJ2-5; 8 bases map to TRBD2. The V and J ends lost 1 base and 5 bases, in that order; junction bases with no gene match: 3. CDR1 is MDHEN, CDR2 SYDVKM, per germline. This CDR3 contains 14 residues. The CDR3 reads CASSLYGRGETQYF. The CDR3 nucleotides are TGTGCCAGCAGTTTATACGGGAGGGGGGAGACCCAGTACTTC.

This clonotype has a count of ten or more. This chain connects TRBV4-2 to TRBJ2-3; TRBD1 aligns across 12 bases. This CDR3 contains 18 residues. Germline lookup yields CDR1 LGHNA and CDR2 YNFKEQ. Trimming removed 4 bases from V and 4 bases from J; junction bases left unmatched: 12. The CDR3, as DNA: TGTGCCAGCAGCCGGGGCGGGACAGGGGGCTCGGGTCCAGATACGCAGTATTTT. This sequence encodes CASSRGGTGGSGPDTQYF.

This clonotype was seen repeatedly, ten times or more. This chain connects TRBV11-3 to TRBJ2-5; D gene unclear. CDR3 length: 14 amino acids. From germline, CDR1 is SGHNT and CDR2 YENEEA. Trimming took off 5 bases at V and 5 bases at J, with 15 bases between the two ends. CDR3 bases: TGTGCCAGCAGCCCCTGGTCTGACCTGGAGACCCAGTACTTC. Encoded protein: CASSPWSDLETQYF.

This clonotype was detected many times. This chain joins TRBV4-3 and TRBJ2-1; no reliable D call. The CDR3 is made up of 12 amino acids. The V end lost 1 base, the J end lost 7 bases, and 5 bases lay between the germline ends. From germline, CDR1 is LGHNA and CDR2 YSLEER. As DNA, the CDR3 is TGCGCCAGCAGCCAAGGGTGGAATGAGCAGTTCTTC. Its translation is CASSQGWNEQFF.

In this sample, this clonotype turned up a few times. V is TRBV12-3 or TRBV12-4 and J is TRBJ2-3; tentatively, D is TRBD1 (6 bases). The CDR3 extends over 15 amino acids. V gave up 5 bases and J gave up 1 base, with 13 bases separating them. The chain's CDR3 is CASSPQGHRTDTQYF. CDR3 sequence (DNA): TGTGCCAGCAGTCCCCAGGGACACCGCACAGATACGCAGTATTTT.

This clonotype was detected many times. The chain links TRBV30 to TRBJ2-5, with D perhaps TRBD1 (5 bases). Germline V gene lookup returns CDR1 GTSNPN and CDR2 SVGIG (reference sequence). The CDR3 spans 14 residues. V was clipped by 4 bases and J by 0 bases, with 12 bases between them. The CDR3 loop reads CAWTYMDNQETQYF. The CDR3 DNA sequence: TGTGCCTGGACCTATATGGACAACCAAGAGACCCAGTACTTC.

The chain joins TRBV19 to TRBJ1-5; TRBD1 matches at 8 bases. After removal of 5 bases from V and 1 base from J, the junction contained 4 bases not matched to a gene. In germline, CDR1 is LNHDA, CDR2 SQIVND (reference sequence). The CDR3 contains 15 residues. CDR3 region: CASSSRTGSNQPQHF. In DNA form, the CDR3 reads TGTGCCAGTAGTTCTCGGACAGGGAGCAATCAGCCCCAGCATTTT.

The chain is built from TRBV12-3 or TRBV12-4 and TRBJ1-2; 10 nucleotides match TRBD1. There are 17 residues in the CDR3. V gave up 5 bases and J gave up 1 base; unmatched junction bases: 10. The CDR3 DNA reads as TGTGCCAGCAGTCGTTCCATGGGACAGGGGAATAACTATGGCTACACCTTC. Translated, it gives CASSRSMGQGNNYGYTF.

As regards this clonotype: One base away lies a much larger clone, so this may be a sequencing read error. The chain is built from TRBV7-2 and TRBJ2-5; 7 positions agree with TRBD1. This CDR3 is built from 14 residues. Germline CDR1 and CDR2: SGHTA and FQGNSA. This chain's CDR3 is CASSSGDSKETQCF. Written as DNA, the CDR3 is TGTGCCAGCAGCTCAGGGGACAGTAAAGAGACCCAGTGCTTC.

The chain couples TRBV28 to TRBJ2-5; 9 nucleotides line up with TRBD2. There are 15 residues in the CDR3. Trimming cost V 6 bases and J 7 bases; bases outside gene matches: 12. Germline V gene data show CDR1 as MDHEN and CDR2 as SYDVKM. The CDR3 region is CASSPQAGGPLTQYF. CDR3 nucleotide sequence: TGTGCCAGCAGCCCACAGGCGGGAGGGCCTTTGACCCAGTACTTC.

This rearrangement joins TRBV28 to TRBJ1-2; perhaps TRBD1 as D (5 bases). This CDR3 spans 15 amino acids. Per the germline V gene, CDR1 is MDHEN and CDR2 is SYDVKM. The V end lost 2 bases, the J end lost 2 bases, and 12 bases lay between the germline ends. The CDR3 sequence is CASSLRGHANYGYTF. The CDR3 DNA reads TGTGCCAGCAGTTTACGAGGACATGCCAACTATGGCTACACCTTC.

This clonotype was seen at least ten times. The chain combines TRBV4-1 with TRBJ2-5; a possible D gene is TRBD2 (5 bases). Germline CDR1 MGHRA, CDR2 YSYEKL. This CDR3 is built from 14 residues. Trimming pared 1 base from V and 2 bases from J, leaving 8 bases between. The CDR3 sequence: CASSQAPGQETQYF. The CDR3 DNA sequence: TGCGCCAGCAGCCAAGCCCCGGGACAAGAGACCCAGTACTTC.

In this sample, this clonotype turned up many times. The CDR3 sequence is CASSLGRTLYEQYF. CDR3 DNA sequence: TGTGCCAGCAGCCTAGGTAGGACCCTCTACGAGCAGTACTTC. The gene calls are TRBV2 and TRBJ2-7; D not resolved. From germline, CDR1 is SNHLY and CDR2 FYNNEI. Between the trimmed V and J ends, which lost 6 bases and 3 bases, there was a span of 15 bases. The CDR3 extends over 14 amino acids. The variable domain in full, with the rest retrieved from reference TRBV2 and TRBJ2-7, is EPEVTQTPSHQVTQMGQEVILRCVPISNHLYFYWYRQILGQKVEFLVSFYNNEISEKSEIFDDQFSVERPDGSNFTLKIRSTKLEDSAMYFCASSLGRTLYEQYFGPGTRLTVT.

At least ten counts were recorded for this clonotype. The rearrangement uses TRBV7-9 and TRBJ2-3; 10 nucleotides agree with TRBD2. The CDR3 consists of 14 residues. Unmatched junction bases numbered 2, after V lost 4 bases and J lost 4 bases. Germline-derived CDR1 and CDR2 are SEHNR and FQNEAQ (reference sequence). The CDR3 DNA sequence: TGTGCCAGCAGCTCTAGCGGGAGCTCAGATACGCAGTATTTT. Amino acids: CASSSSGSSDTQYF. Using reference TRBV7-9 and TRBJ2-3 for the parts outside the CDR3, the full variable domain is DTGVSQNPRHKITKRGQNVTFRCDPISEHNRLYWYRQTLGQGPEFLTYFQNEAQLEKSRLLSDRFSAERPKGSFSTLEIQRTEQGDSAMYLCASSSSGSSDTQYFGPGTRLTVL.

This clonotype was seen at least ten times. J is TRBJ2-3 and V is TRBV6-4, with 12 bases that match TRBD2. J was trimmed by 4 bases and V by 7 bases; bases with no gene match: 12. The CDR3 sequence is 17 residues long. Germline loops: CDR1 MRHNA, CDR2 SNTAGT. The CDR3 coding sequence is TGTGCCAGCAAGTCCCCTAGCGGGAGGGAAAAGGCAGATACGCAGTATTTT. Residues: CASKSPSGREKADTQYF.